This entry concerns a single T cell receptor (beta chain). Its matching antigen is unknown. Trimming stripped 3 bases from V and 7 bases from J, with 9 bases between. The CDR3 is made up of 13 amino acids. cDNA molecules carried unique molecular identifiers, and template switching added a universal primer site. Each CDR3 protein is one row after TCRdb ran MiXCR on the 5' RACE reads. The repertoire has 250,000 or so distinct CDR3 sequences, about 13% of them found once; the top ten carry approximately 4%. These data belong to a study of identical twins. Study outcomes and limitations: Insertions were reduced in abundant cord blood beta clonotypes but not in memory repertoires. Twins showed weaker excess sharing in their beta out-of-frame sequences.

With no exceptions, donors were healthy Caucasians. These data are also associated with another study on yellow fever vaccine responses in identical twins.

J is TRBJ1-4 and V is TRBV12-3 or TRBV12-4; D possibly corresponds to TRBD1 (6 bases). This TCR was sampled from a woman under 30 in good health. What was sequenced was memory (CD45RO+) T cells sorted from blood. Here the CDR3 reads CASSFSGVEKLFF. As DNA, the CDR3 is TGTGCCAGCAGTTTTTCAGGGGTTGAAAAACTGTTTTTT.